The source of this TCR beta chain is a study of blood T cells in healthy people across ages. The total RNA that was extracted per sample amounted to at least 5 micrograms. General study points: Observed TCR beta diversity showed a strong correlation with the percentage of naive T cells as measured by flow cytometry.

Primers used in a second PCR of roughly 6 to 11 cycles were a sample-barcoded 5' primer and a J-beta primer mix. TCRdb independently ran MiXCR on the 5' RACE reads; one entry per CDR3 protein. The sample lists around 1,000,000 distinct CDR3 sequences; approximately 26% were seen once. The CDR3 sequence is 12 residues long. Germline lookup yields CDR1 DFQATT and CDR2 SNEGSKA (reference sequence). About this clonotype itself: Its antigen is currently unknown.

These data were also filed under a second study, of T cells of mothers and their children. As that report states: Unrelated mother-child pairs always had slightly, but never significantly, lower normalized overlap than related pairs.

The TCR comes from a girl aged 2-10 years in good health. The chain carries TRBV20-1 and TRBJ2-7; D is possibly TRBD1 (6 bases). Sample: blood. The CDR3 is CSGSEGVYEQYF. The CDR3 DNA is TGCAGCGGCAGTGAGGGGGTCTACGAGCAGTACTTC.